This TCR beta chain was sequenced for a study of T-cell reconstitution after alpha-beta-depleted transplantation in children. Whole-study results and caveats: When one year had passed after transplant, most T-cell counts and diversity came from newly produced T cells. Reported findings indicate that, about two months after transplant, alpha-beta T cells came from several hundred expanded clones, which were derived from non-depleted graft cells. Surviving thymic progenitors and recipient T cells were the source of high TCRbeta diversity at day 60 in some patients.

The CDR3 has 16 amino acids. Between the trimmed V and J ends, which lost 2 bases and 7 bases, there was a span of 15 bases. Germline V gene lookup returns CDR1 SGHTA and CDR2 FQGNSA. Library preparation (for TCRbeta) was performed with unique molecular identifiers. A single record per CDR3 protein comes from TCRdb applying MiXCR to the PCR reads. The repertoire holds about 580,000 distinct CDR3 sequences, with under 25% as singletons. Remarks on this clonotype: The antigen is unknown.

The TCR was taken from a boy in the first two years of life who had a stem cell transplant for acute myeloid leukemia, so the T cells may come from the graft donor. The sequencing used PBMCs, mostly from graft donor cells, collected 360 days after TCRalphabeta/CD19-depleted stem cell transplant. The rearrangement joins TRBV7-2 to TRBJ1-6; perhaps TRBD1 as D (6 bases). The CDR3 region has the DNA TGTGCCAGCAGCTTATCGGCGGGGGCAGGGAATTCACCCCTCCACTTT. Its protein product is CASSLSAGAGNSPLHF.